The 22 T cell receptor beta chains in this list originate from one sample, sequenced in a study of blood T cell repertoires in COVID-19. Profiled with immunoSEQ multiplex PCR; TCRdb holds only in-frame clones, not every one. The sample comprises about 260,000 clones, more than 70% of which are singletons, and about 2.5% rests with the top ten. What was sequenced was peripheral blood. Receptors were obtained from a woman between 45 and 65 years old with acute or convalescent COVID-19.

The V call is TRBV5-1, the J call TRBJ2-7; maybe TRBD2 (6 bases). The CDR3 runs to 14 residues. Germline V gives CDR1 SGHRS, CDR2 YFSETQ. V was shortened by 7 bases and J by 1 base, with 15 bases between the two germline ends. The CDR3 nucleotides read TGCGCCAGCCGCGGGACGGAATGGTCCTACGAGCAGTACTTC. Its translation: CASRGTEWSYEQYF.

The rearrangement uses TRBV28 and TRBJ1-6, with D unresolved. The ends were cut back, 10 bases at V and 8 bases at J, with 27 bases in the middle. Germline V CDR1 and CDR2: MDHEN, SYDVKM. This CDR3 comprises 17 residues. The CDR3 bases are TGTGCCACCTTCGTGGGTCGCAAAAGGAGGAGCGATTCACCCCTCCACTTT. The encoded protein is CATFVGRKRRSDSPLHF.

This clone was observed a handful of times. V and J are TRBV2 and TRBJ2-1, with TRBD2 identical over 11 bases. V lost 4 bases and J lost 4; bases outside the gene matches: 3. This CDR3 has 15 residues. Looked up from germline, CDR1 is SNHLY and CDR2 is FYNNEI. CDR3 DNA sequence: TGTGCCAGCAGTGCGATAGCGGGAGGGTACAATGAGCAGTTCTTC. Translating gives CASSAIAGGYNEQFF. Combining the CDR3 with reference TRBV2 and TRBJ2-1 gives the whole variable domain EPEVTQTPSHQVTQMGQEVILRCVPISNHLYFYWYRQILGQKVEFLVSFYNNEISEKSEIFDDQFSVERPDGSNFTLKIRSTKLEDSAMYFCASSAIAGGYNEQFFGPGTRLTVL.

The V call is TRBV7-2, the J call TRBJ2-7, with 10 bases identical to TRBD1. Unmatched junction bases numbered 9, after V lost 4 bases and J lost 6 bases. Germline V gene lookup returns CDR1 SGHTA and CDR2 FQGNSA. The CDR3 has 15 residues. CDR3 loop: CASSSWGTGVSEQYF. In nucleotides, the CDR3 is TGTGCCAGCAGCTCCTGGGGGACAGGGGTCTCCGAGCAGTACTTC. Drawing the rest from reference TRBV7-2 and TRBJ2-7, the complete variable domain is GAGVSQSPSNKVTEKGKDVELRCDPISGHTALYWYRQSLGQGLEFLIYFQGNSAPDKSGLPSDRFSAERTGGSVSTLTIQRTQQEDSAVYLCASSSWGTGVSEQYFGPGTRLTVT.

This chain joins TRBV2 and TRBJ1-5; D is uncertain. The germline V gene has CDR1 SNHLY and CDR2 FYNNEI. The CDR3 has 15 amino acids. V was trimmed by 3 bases and J by 2 bases, leaving 11 bases between them. CDR3 coding DNA: TGTGCCAGCAGTGATCTTGGGCGGGGCAATCAGCCCCAGCATTTT. This encodes CASSDLGRGNQPQHF.

V usage is TRBV28 and J usage is TRBJ1-2; 8 positions agree with TRBD1. Germline-derived CDR1 and CDR2 are MDHEN and SYDVKM. The CDR3 extends over 14 amino acids. V trimming: 2 bases; J trimming: 7 bases; junction bases outside the gene matches: 6. The CDR3 here is CASSLIGQGFGYTF. The CDR3 nucleotides are TGTGCCAGCAGTTTAATCGGACAGGGTTTTGGCTACACCTTC.

This chain links TRBV5-4 with TRBJ2-3; possibly TRBD1 for D (6 bases). CDR1 is SGHNT, CDR2 YYREEE, per germline (reference sequence). The CDR3 totals 16 residues. Trimming removed 4 bases at V and 1 base at J, with 16 bases between. DNA of the CDR3: TGTGCCAGCAGCCCTAGAGGGGGTAGCGGCACAGATACGCAGTATTTT. It encodes CASSPRGGSGTDTQYF. The variable domain in full, with the rest retrieved from reference TRBV5-4 and TRBJ2-3, is ETGVTQSPTHLIKTRGQQVTLRCSSQSGHNTVSWYQQALGQGPQFIFQYYREEENGRGNFPPRFSGLQFPNYSSELNVNALELDDSALYLCASSPRGGSGTDTQYFGPGTRLTVL.

The chain combines TRBV13 with TRBJ1-1; TRBD1 might be the D (6 bases). The CDR3 totals 15 residues. Germline CDR1 PRHDT, CDR2 FYEKMQ (reference sequence). V lost 5 bases and J lost 6, with 19 bases in between. The CDR3 loop reads CASSLKTIQGPEAFF. DNA of the CDR3: TGTGCCAGCAGCCTAAAAACGATACAGGGCCCTGAAGCTTTCTTT. Full variable domain (remainder filled in from reference TRBV13 and TRBJ1-1): AAGVIQSPRHLIKEKRETATLKCYPIPRHDTVYWYQQGPGQDPQFLISFYEKMQSDKGSIPDRFSAQQFSDYHSELNMSSLELGDSALYFCASSLKTIQGPEAFFGQGTRLTVV.

The chain recombines TRBV5-1 with TRBJ2-1; TRBD2 aligns across 12 bases. Germline V gene sequence: CDR1 SGHRS, CDR2 YFSETQ. V dropped 7 bases and J dropped 5; count of bases not matched to a gene: 7. CDR3 size: 15 residues. The CDR3 coding sequence is TGCGCCAGCCACCTGACTAGCGGGAGCCACAATGAGCAGTTCTTC. It is translated as CASHLTSGSHNEQFF.

The chain recombines TRBV7-8 with TRBJ1-2, with D perhaps TRBD1 (5 bases). The germline gives CDR1 SGHVS, CDR2 FQNEAQ. This CDR3 is built from 14 residues. The V end lost 10 bases, the J end lost 6 bases, and 21 bases lay between the germline ends. CDR3 sequence reads: CATAGRWGRDGYTF. CDR3 DNA: TGTGCCACGGCGGGACGGTGGGGTCGTGATGGCTACACCTTC.

This clone was detected only once. This chain joins TRBV7-3 and TRBJ2-1; TRBD2 agrees at 10 bases. There are 15 residues in the CDR3. Germline values: CDR1 SGHTA, CDR2 FQGTGA. Losses at the gene ends were 5 bases for V and 8 bases for J; bases not matched to a gene: 9. CDR3 region: CASSPQREGLDEQFF. The DNA for the CDR3 is TGTGCCAGCAGCCCCCAGCGGGAGGGCCTCGATGAGCAGTTCTTC.

This rearrangement joins TRBV28 to TRBJ1-2; tentatively, D is TRBD1 (6 bases). CDR3 length equals 14 residues. Looked up from germline, CDR1 is MDHEN and CDR2 is SYDVKM. Trimming left V 7 bases short and J 5 bases short, with 17 bases between. This chain's CDR3 is CASKGVNAWYGYTF. In DNA, the CDR3 is TGTGCCAGCAAGGGGGTCAACGCGTGGTATGGCTACACCTTC.

The rearrangement links TRBV11-1 to TRBJ2-5; TRBD1 agrees at 7 bases. V was clipped by 2 bases and J by 2 bases; unmatched bases: 8. There are 16 residues in the CDR3. CDR1 is SGHAT and CDR2 is FQDESV in the germline V gene (reference sequence). CDR3 amino acids: CASSLFGDSKQETQYF. CDR3 DNA sequence: TGTGCCAGCAGCTTATTTGGGGACAGCAAGCAAGAGACCCAGTACTTC.

The genes are TRBV28 and TRBJ1-5; D uncertain. The CDR3 loop spans 12 amino acids. The germline gives CDR1 MDHEN, CDR2 SYDVKM. Trimming removed 5 bases at V and 5 bases at J, with 7 bases between. The DNA of the CDR3 is TGTGCCAGCAGTCCCCCCGATCAGCCCCAGCATTTT. It yields the protein CASSPPDQPQHF.

J is TRBJ2-7 and V is TRBV19; possible D gene TRBD2, 5 bases. CDR1 LNHDA and CDR2 SQIVND come from the germline V gene (reference sequence). V was cut by 1 base and J by 2 bases, with 27 bases left in between. The CDR3 sequence is 20 residues long. CDR3 DNA: TGTGCCAGTAGTATAGCGGGGAACCGAAACCCTGTTTCGCCTCCCTACGAGCAGTACTTC. This sequence encodes CASSIAGNRNPVSPPYEQYF.

The V and J genes are TRBV28 and TRBJ2-3; D gene uncertain. Trimming took 4 bases from V and 2 from J, leaving 7 bases between them. This CDR3 has 13 amino acids. The V gene's germline CDR1 is MDHEN and CDR2 SYDVKM. As DNA, the CDR3 is TGTGCCAGCAGTTCCAGGAACACAGATACGCAGTATTTT. Its translation: CASSSRNTDTQYF.

V gene TRBV2 combines with J gene TRBJ2-1; a weak D match, TRBD2 (5 bases). V lost 4 bases, J lost 3 bases, and 16 bases lay in between. CDR3 length: 16 residues. In germline, CDR1 is SNHLY, CDR2 FYNNEI. Here the CDR3 reads CASSGWRVSFYNEQFF. The CDR3 region has the DNA TGTGCCAGCAGTGGATGGCGGGTCAGCTTCTACAATGAGCAGTTCTTC.

The gene calls are TRBV5-5 and TRBJ2-7; TRBD1 matches 12 bases. The CDR3 extends over 14 amino acids. V shed 4 bases and J 8 bases; nucleotides not matched to a gene: 7. The germline CDR1 and CDR2 sequences are SGHKS and YYEKEE (reference sequence). In DNA, the CDR3 is TGTGCCAGCAGCGCCGGGACAGGGGGCGCGAAGCAGTACTTC. Translating it yields CASSAGTGGAKQYF.

The chain combines TRBV9 with TRBJ1-1; D might be TRBD1 (5 bases). V was cut by 2 bases and J by 11 bases, with 19 bases left in between. This CDR3 has 14 residues. Germline V gene sequence: CDR1 SGDLS, CDR2 YYNGEE. The CDR3 sequence is CASSVEERASGAFF. CDR3 nucleotides: TGTGCCAGCAGCGTCGAGGAGCGGGCTTCAGGGGCTTTCTTT.

The chain couples TRBV7-2 to TRBJ2-1; D perhaps matches TRBD2 (6 bases). Germline-derived CDR1 and CDR2 are SGHTA and FQGNSA. The CDR3 extends over 16 amino acids. The V gene lost 0 bases and the J gene lost 4 bases, with 13 bases spanning the gap. The CDR3 sequence: CASSLAGAGLYNEQFF. CDR3 DNA: TGTGCCAGCAGCTTAGCGGGAGCGGGCCTTTACAATGAGCAGTTCTTC.

This clone was recorded at least ten times. J is TRBJ2-1 and V is TRBV3-1 (or the pseudogene TRBV3-2), with 8 bases identical to TRBD2. The CDR3 consists of 18 residues. Germline V gene lookup returns CDR1 LGHDT and CDR2 YNNKEL (reference sequence). V lost 0 bases, J lost 0 bases, and 7 bases stayed unmatched. CDR3 bases: TGTGCCAGCAGCCAAGATCTTCCCAGCGGGAGCTCCTACAATGAGCAGTTCTTC. The encoded protein is CASSQDLPSGSSYNEQFF.

V usage is TRBV9 and J usage is TRBJ1-1; possibly TRBD1 for D (5 bases). Germline CDR1 reads SGDLS; CDR2 reads YYNGEE. The V end was cut by 1 base, the J end by 8 bases, with 12 bases between. This CDR3 has 13 residues. CDR3 nucleotides: TGTGCCAGCAGCGTATCAGGGCTCGGCGAAGCTTTCTTT. This gives the protein CASSVSGLGEAFF.